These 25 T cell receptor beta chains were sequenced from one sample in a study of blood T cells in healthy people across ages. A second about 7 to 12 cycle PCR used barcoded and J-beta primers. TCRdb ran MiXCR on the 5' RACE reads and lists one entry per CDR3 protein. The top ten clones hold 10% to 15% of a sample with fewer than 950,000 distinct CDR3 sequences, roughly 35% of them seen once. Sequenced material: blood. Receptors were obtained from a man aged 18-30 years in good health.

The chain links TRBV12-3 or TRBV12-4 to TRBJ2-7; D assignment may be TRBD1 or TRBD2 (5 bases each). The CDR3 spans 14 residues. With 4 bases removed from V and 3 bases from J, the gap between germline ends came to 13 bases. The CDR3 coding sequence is TGTGCCAGCAGTTCCCCCAGGGAGAACTACGAGCAGTACTTC. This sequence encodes CASSSPRENYEQYF.

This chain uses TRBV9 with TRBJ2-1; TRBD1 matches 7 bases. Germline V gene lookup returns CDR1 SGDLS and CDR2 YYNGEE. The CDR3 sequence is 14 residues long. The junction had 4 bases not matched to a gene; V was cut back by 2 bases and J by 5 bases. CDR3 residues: CASSVGGQDNEQFF. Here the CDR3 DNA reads TGTGCCAGCAGCGTTGGCGGACAGGACAATGAGCAGTTCTTC.

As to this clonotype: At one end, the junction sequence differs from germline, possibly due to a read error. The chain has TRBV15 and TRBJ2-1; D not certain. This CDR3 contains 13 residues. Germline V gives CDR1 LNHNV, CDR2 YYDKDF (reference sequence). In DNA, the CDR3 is TGTGCCGCCAGCAGAGGTGCCTACAATGAGCAGTTCTTC. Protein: CAASRGAYNEQFF.

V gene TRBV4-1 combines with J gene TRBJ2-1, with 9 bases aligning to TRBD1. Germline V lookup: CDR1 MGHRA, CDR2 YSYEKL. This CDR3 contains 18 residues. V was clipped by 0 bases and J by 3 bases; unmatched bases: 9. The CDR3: CASSQDREQGAIYNEQFF. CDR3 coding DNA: TGCGCCAGCAGCCAAGATAGGGAACAGGGGGCAATCTACAATGAGCAGTTCTTC.

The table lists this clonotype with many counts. The chain's CDR3 is CASNSYTDTQYF. The CDR3 DNA is TGTGCCAGCAACTCCTATACAGATACGCAGTATTTT. The chain uses TRBV7-2 and TRBJ2-3; D not resolved. Trimming took 7 bases from V and 3 from J, leaving 8 bases between them. This CDR3 has 12 amino acids. CDR1 is SGHTA and CDR2 is FQGNSA in the germline V gene.

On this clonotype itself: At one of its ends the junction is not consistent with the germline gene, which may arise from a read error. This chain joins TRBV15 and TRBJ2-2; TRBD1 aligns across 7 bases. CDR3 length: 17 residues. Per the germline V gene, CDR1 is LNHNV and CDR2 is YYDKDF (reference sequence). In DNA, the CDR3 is TGTGCCACCAGCGGAGACCGACAGGGCCCGAACACCGGGGAGCTGTTTTTT. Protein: CATSGDRQGPNTGELFF.

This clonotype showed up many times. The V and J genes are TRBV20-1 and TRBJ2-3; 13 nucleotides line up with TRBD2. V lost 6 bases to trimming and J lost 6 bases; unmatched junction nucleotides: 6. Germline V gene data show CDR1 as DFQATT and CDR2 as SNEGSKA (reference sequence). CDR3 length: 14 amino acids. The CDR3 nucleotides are TGCAGTGCGAGACTAGCGGGGGGCGTGGATACGCAGTATTTT. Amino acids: CSARLAGGVDTQYF.

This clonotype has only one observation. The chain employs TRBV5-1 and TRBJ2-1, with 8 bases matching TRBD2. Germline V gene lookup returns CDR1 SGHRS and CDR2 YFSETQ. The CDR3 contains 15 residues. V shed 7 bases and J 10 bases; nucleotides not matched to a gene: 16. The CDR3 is CASRKYERGNYEQFF. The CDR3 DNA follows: TGCGCCAGCCGGAAATATGAGCGGGGGAACTACGAGCAGTTCTTC.

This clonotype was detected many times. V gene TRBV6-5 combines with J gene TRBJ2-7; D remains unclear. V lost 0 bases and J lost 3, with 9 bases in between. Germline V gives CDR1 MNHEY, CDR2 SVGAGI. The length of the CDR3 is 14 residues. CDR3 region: CASSYSGKSYEQYF. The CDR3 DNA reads TGTGCCAGCAGTTACTCTGGGAAGAGCTACGAGCAGTACTTC.

In nucleotides, the CDR3 is TGCGCCAGCAGTGAGGGAGGGACGGGGAGACCCTACGAGCAGTACTTC. Its translation is CASSEGGTGRPYEQYF. The chain links TRBV10-2 to TRBJ2-7; D may be TRBD2 (6 bases). The CDR3 contains 16 residues. Looked up from germline, CDR1 is WSHSY and CDR2 is SAAADI. With 2 bases removed from V and 2 bases from J, the gap between germline ends came to 16 bases.

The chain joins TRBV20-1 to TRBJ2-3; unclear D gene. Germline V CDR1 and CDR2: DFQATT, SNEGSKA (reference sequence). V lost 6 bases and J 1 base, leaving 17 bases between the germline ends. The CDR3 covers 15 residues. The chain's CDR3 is CSARLGFQGTDTQYF. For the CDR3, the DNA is TGCAGTGCCCGGCTCGGCTTTCAAGGCACAGATACGCAGTATTTT.

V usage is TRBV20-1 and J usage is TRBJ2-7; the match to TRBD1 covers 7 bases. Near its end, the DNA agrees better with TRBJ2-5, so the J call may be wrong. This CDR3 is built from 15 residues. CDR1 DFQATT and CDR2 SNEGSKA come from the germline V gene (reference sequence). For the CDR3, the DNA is TGCAGTGCTAGTCCTATGAGACAGGGTGTGAAGACCCAGTACTTC. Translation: CSASPMRQGVKTQYF.

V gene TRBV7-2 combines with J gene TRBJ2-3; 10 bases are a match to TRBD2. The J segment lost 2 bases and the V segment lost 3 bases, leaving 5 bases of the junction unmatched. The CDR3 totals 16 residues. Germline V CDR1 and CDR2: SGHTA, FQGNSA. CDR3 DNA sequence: TGTGCCAGCAGCTTCATAGGACTAGCGGCCACAGATACGCAGTATTTT. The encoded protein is CASSFIGLAATDTQYF.

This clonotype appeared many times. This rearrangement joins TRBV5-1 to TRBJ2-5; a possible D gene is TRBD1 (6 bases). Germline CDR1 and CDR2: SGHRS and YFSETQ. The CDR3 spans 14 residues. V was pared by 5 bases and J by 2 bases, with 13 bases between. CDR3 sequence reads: CASRPRTVQETQYF. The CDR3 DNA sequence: TGCGCCAGCAGGCCCAGGACAGTACAAGAGACCCAGTACTTC. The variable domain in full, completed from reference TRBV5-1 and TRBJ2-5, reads KAGVTQTPRYLIKTRGQQVTLSCSPISGHRSVSWYQQTPGQGLQFLFEYFSETQRNKGNFPGRFSGRQFSNSRSEMNVSTLELGDSALYLCASRPRTVQETQYFGPGTRLLVL.

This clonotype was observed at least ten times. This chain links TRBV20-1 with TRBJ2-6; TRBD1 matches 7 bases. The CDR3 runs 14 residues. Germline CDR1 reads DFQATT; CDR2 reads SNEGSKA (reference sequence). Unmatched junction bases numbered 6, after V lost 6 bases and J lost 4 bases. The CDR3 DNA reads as TGCAGTGCAAGACAGGACAGGGGGGCCAACGTCCTGACTTTC. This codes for CSARQDRGANVLTF.

The CDR3 region has the DNA TGTGCCAGCAGACCTCCCGGGTACTTC. Translated: CASRPPGYF. V usage is TRBV7-3 and J usage is TRBJ2-7; D not resolved. This CDR3 comprises 9 residues. Germline-derived CDR1 and CDR2 are SGHTA and FQGTGA. Trimming cost V 6 bases and J 12 bases, with 9 bases left between them. Together with reference TRBV7-3 and TRBJ2-7, the CDR3 gives the full variable domain: GAGVSQTPSNKVTEKGKYVELRCDPISGHTALYWYRQSLGQGPEFLIYFQGTGAADDSGLPNDRFFAVRPEGSVSTLKIQRTERGDSAVYLCASRPPGYFGPGTRLTVT.

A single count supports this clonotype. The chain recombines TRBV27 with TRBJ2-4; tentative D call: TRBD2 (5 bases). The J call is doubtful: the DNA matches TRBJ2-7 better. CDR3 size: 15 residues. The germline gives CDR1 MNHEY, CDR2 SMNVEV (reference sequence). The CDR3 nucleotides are TGTGCCAGCAGTGCCGCCCTGGGGAGAAACTACGAGCAGTACTTC. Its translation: CASSAALGRNYEQYF.

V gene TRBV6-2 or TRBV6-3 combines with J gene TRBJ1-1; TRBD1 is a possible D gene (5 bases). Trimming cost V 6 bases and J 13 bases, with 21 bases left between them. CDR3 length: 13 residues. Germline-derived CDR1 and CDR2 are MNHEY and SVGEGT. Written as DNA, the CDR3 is TGTGCCAGCAGCCCCGAGCGGGGGAGGAAAGTTTTCTTT. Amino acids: CASSPERGRKVFF.

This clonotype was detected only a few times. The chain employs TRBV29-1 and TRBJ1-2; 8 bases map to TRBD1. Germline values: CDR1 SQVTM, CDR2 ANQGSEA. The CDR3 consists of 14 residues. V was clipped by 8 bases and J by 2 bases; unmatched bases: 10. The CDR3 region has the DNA TGCAGCACTCAACGGGGACAGGAGAACTATGGCTACACCTTC. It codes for CSTQRGQENYGYTF.

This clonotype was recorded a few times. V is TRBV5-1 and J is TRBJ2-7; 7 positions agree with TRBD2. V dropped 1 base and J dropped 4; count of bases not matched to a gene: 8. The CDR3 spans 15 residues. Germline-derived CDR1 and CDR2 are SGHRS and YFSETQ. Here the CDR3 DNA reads TGCGCCAGCAGCTTGACGGGCGGGGGATCGTACGAGCAGTACTTC. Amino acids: CASSLTGGGSYEQYF.

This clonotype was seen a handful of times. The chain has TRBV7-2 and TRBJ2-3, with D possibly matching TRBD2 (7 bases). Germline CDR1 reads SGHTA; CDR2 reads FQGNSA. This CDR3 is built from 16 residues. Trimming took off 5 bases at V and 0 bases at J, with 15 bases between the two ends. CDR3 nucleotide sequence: TGTGCCAGCAGCCAGAGGGGGGGGTCTAGCACAGATACGCAGTATTTT. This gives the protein CASSQRGGSSTDTQYF.

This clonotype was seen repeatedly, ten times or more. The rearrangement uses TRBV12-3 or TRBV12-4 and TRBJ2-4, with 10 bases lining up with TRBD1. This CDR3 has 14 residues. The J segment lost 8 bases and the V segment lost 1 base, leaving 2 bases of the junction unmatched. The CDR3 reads CASSLGDRGHIQYF. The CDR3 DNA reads TGTGCCAGCAGTTTAGGGGACAGGGGTCACATTCAGTACTTC.

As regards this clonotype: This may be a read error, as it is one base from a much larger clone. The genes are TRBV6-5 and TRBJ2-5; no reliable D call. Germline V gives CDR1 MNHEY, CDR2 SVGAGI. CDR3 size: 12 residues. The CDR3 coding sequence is TGTGCCAGCAGACGGAACCAAGGGACCCAGTACTTC. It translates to CASRRNQGTQYF.

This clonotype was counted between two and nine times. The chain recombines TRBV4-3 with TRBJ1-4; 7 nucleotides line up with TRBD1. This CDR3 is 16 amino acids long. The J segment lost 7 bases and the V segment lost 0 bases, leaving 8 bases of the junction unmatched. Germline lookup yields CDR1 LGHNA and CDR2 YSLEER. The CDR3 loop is CASSQEPTGRGEKLFF. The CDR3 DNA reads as TGCGCCAGCAGCCAAGAGCCGACAGGGCGGGGTGAAAAACTGTTTTTT.

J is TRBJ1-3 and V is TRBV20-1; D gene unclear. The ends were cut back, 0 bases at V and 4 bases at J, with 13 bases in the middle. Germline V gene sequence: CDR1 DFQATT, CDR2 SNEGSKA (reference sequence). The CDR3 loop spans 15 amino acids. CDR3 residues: CSARDGRASGNTIYF. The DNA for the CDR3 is TGCAGTGCTAGAGATGGCCGGGCATCCGGAAACACCATATATTTT.